This T cell receptor beta chain was obtained from a study of Ad26.COV2.S vaccination and SARS-CoV-2 variants (dated by TCRdb to about 2021). Regarding the study in general: Donors in the vaccine arm were drawn from COV1001, a phase I-IIa trial of Ad26.COV2.S in healthy adults that was multicentre, randomized, double-blind and placebo-controlled. Ad26.COV2.S was administered intramuscularly at a dose of 5x10^10 or 1x10^11 viral particles, either as one shot or as two shots given 56 days apart. TCRbeta repertoire sequencing was used to assess the specificity and breadth of SARS-CoV-2-reactive T cell receptors after Ad26.COV2.S vaccination. The TCR-sequenced set comprised around 32 samples: around 20 Ad26.COV2.S vaccine recipients, 5 placebo recipients and 8 SARS-CoV-2 convalescent individuals. Participants in the trial were split at random into five groups of five each, receiving low-dose or high-dose Ad26.COV2.S once or twice, or else placebo on both occasions. Investigators did not know the trial group allocation while performing experiments and assessing outcomes.

The immunoSEQ Assay was used to sequence TCRbeta CDR3 regions. After extraction, genomic DNA underwent amplification by bias-controlled multiplex PCR, followed by high-throughput sequencing. The original pipeline was this. Collapsing and filtering of sequences were performed to quantify the absolute abundance of each unique TCRbeta CDR3 region. T cell fraction was estimated by normalization of TCRbeta template counts to usable DNA, with usable DNA being measured through amplification of reference genes present in all nucleated cells. Repertoire TCRs were annotated as SARS-CoV-2-specific by exact matching of V gene, CDR3 amino acid sequence and J gene to a known reactive TCR set. The reference SARS-CoV-2 TCR set was obtained from MIRA and was filtered for enrichment in COVID-19-positive ImmuneCODE repertoires, whereby public or cross-reactive TCRs were removed. Using the MIRA antigens, annotated TCRs were further analysed by specific ORF or by position within an ORF. Breadth was defined as annotated unique rearrangements over total unique productive rearrangements; depth was the summed frequency of those rearrangements. TCR breadth was compared between groups using two-sided Wilcoxon rank-sum tests. The table comes from immuneACCESS by way of TCRdb, which keeps in-frame sequences with V and J called. Part of the clones is missing from these tables; in studies checked, under half for an unresolved V gene and the rest for unknown reasons. Clonal size and the V and J genes are those of that table, whereas D and trimming came from the DNA. This sample holds hundreds of thousands of clones; around 87% were observed only once. The biggest ten clones account for roughly 3.5% of the sample.

In light of the paper, this sample's treatment or condition label describes: roughly 18 received Ad26.COV2.S at low or high dose, single or two shots; roughly 5 received placebo; per-sample allocation not given. For vaccine and placebo recipients, repertoires were sequenced using samples collected on day 63 after the first injection. Cohort 1b enrolled fewer than 30 adults aged 18-55 years at a single site in Boston, USA, between 29 July and 7 August 2020. As a vaccine, Ad26.COV2.S was a replication-incompetent adenovirus type 26 vector that expressed a prefusion-stabilized SARS-CoV-2 spike protein derived from the original Wuhan strain. Summary of the overall study and its limitations: Ad26.COV2.S recipients had higher spike-specific TCR breadth than placebo recipients (P = 0.0014). The study was not powered for comparison of responses between vaccine doses or regimens. Vaccine and placebo recipients had comparable non-spike TCR breadth, which fits with the vaccine containing only spike. According to the authors, total T cell responses may have been underestimated by the TCR breadth and depth analyses. After vaccination, substantial breadth of spike-specific CD8+ and CD4+ T cell responses was reported.

Points on this clone: Its antigen remains unidentified. Base qualities are missing; no much larger clone stands one base away.

The CDR3 runs 15 amino acids, cysteine and phenylalanine included. Kept here is only the CDR3 DNA, which spans 45 bases and is read in frame from base 1. The V end gives up 5 bases and the J end 4 bases, leaving 10 bases in the junction not matched to a gene. CDR1 and CDR2 are read off the germline V gene as MNHEY and SVGEGT. The material was peripheral blood, obtained in a trial of Ad26.COV2.S vaccine versus placebo. The chain links TRBV6-2 or TRBV6-3 with TRBJ1-2, and 7 junction bases match TRBD1. The sequence came from a person between 18 and 65 years old who received the Ad26.COV2.S COVID-19 vaccine or a placebo. The CDR3 protein sequence reads: CASSNSRQGGYGYTF. The DNA sequence is given as TGTGCCAGCAGTAATAGTAGACAGGGCGGCTATGGCTACACCTTC.